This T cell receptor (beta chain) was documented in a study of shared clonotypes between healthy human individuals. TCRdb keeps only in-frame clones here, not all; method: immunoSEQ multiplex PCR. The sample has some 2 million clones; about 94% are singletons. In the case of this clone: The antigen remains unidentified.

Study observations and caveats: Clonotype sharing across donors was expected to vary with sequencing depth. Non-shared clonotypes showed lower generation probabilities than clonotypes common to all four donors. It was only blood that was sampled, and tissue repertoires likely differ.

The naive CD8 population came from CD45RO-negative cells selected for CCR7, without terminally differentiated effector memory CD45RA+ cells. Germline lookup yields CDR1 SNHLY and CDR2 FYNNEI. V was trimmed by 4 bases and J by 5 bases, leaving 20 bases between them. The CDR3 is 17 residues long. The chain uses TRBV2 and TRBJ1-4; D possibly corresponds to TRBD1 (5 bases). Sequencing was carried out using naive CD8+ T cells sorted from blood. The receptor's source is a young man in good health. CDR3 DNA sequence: TGTGCCAGCAGTGTCGGGGAATCGACAGACCAAAATGAAAAACTGTTTTTT. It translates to CASSVGESTDQNEKLFF. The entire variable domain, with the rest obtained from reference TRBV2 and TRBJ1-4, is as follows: EPEVTQTPSHQVTQMGQEVILRCVPISNHLYFYWYRQILGQKVEFLVSFYNNEISEKSEIFDDQFSVERPDGSNFTLKIRSTKLEDSAMYFCASSVGESTDQNEKLFFGSGTQLSVL.